This TCR beta chain appears in the sequencing data of a study of T cell repertoires in cytomegalovirus infection. Overall study context: It was the public TCR beta signatures that indicated both CMV infection and matching HLA type. Findings and caveats of the study: Within the response measured ex vivo, HLA-C-restricted CMV-specific TCR beta clonotypes were dominant. Frequencies of public TCR beta families were cumulated, and this identified carriers of CMV plus the relevant HLA.

In regard to this clonotype: What it binds is not known.

Using its own MiXCR run on the reads, TCRdb lists one record per CDR3 protein. Of fewer than 1,000,000 distinct CDR3 sequences listed, approximately 31% are singletons. The CDR3 runs to 12 residues. The V end lost 5 bases, the J end lost 7 bases, and 11 bases lay between the germline ends. Germline values: CDR1 DFQATT, CDR2 SNEGSKA (reference sequence). This rearrangement joins TRBV20-1 to TRBJ2-2; possible D gene TRBD1, 5 bases. The clonotype was recovered from a human donor in good health (CMV status not recorded). Some clones in this sample may be carry-over from other donors' samples. Source: cultured CD8+ T cells from PBMCs, taken from culture after CMV antigen stimulation. CDR3 protein: CSAHPDSGELFF. The CDR3 nucleotides read TGCAGTGCTCATCCCGACAGCGGGGAGCTGTTTTTT.